This TCR beta chain is drawn from a study of cytomegalovirus exposure and HLA in healthy donors. Per germline, CDR1 MNHEY and CDR2 SMNVEV (reference sequence). This CDR3 is 11 amino acids long. The study ran its PCR with 60 Vbeta and 13 Jbeta primers. Assay used: immunoSEQ multiplex PCR; TCRdb lists only in-frame clones, some missing. The sample has 150,000 to 200,000 clones, around 83% seen once; the top ten hold around 1.7%. The sequenced sample was PBMCs. This rearrangement joins TRBV27 to TRBJ2-1; no firm D call. The sequence derives from a woman aged 18-30 years in good health and CMV-seronegative. DNA for the CDR3: TGTGCTGCACAGAGCTACAATGAGCAGTTCTTC. It specifies CAAQSYNEQFF.